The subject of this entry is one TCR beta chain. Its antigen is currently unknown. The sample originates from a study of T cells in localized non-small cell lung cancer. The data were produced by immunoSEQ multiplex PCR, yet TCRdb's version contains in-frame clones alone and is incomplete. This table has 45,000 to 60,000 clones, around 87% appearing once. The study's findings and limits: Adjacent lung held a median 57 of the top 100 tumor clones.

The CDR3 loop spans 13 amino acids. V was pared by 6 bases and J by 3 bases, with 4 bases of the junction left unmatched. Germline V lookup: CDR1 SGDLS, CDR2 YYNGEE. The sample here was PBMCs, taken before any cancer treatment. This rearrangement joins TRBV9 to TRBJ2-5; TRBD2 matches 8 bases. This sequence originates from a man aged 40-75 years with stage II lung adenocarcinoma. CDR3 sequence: CASTGLAEETQYF. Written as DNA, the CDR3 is TGTGCCAGCACCGGACTAGCCGAAGAGACCCAGTACTTC.